These T cell receptor beta chains were read from a single sample in a study of cytomegalovirus exposure and HLA in healthy donors. Assay used: immunoSEQ multiplex PCR; TCRdb lists only in-frame clones, some missing. The repertoire holds 60,000 to 85,000 clones, with 94% as singletons. Sequenced: PBMCs. These receptors came from a young man in good health and CMV-seropositive. Each CDR3 is given with its conserved first and last residue. Fields, in order: V gene, clone size, D gene, J gene, CDR3 length, CDR3 protein, CDR3 DNA. A D gene is named only where the DNA matches it firmly. Not every row has a clone size; where given, it reads once, few, many or a size class.

v_call: TRBV18; clone_size: few; d_call: TRBD2; j_call: TRBJ2-1; cdr3_length: 15; cdr3_aa: CASSPLAGASNEQFF; cdr3_nt: TGTGCCAGCTCCCCGTTAGCGGGAGCGAGCAATGAGCAGTTCTTC
v_call: TRBV4-1; clone_size: -; d_call: TRBD2; j_call: TRBJ2-1; cdr3_length: 17; cdr3_aa: CASSLGSASGSLNEQFF; cdr3_nt: TGCGCCAGCAGCCTTGGTTCGGCTAGCGGGAGCCTAAATGAGCAGTTCTTC
v_call: TRBV18; clone_size: few; d_call: -; j_call: TRBJ2-7; cdr3_length: 16; cdr3_aa: CASSPGRGGGGDEQYF; cdr3_nt: TGTGCCAGCTCACCAGGGAGAGGGGGCGGCGGGGACGAGCAGTACTTC
v_call: TRBV20-1; clone_size: -; d_call: -; j_call: TRBJ2-3; cdr3_length: 10; cdr3_aa: CSFNRDTQYF; cdr3_nt: TGCAGCTTTAACCGGGATACGCAGTATTTT
v_call: TRBV6-1; clone_size: -; d_call: TRBD1; j_call: TRBJ2-4; cdr3_length: 15; cdr3_aa: CASSGTGVTKNIQYF; cdr3_nt: TGTGCCAGCAGTGGGACAGGGGTCACCAAAAACATTCAGTACTTC
v_call: TRBV6-6; clone_size: once; d_call: -; j_call: TRBJ2-7; cdr3_length: 15; cdr3_aa: CASSYLGGSWDEQYF; cdr3_nt: TGTGCCAGCAGTTACTTGGGTGGGAGTTGGGACGAGCAGTACTTC
v_call: TRBV14; clone_size: -; d_call: -; j_call: TRBJ1-4; cdr3_length: 13; cdr3_aa: CASRTEFEEKLFF; cdr3_nt: TGTGCCAGCAGGACTGAGTTTGAGGAAAAACTGTTTTTT
v_call: TRBV19; clone_size: -; d_call: -; j_call: TRBJ1-1; cdr3_length: 13; cdr3_aa: CASSQAGQTEAFF; cdr3_nt: TGTGCCAGTAGTCAAGCGGGACAAACTGAAGCTTTCTTT
v_call: TRBV6-1; clone_size: -; d_call: TRBD2; j_call: TRBJ2-5; cdr3_length: 13; cdr3_aa: CASNKREGETQYF; cdr3_nt: TGTGCCAGCAATAAGCGGGAGGGAGAGACCCAGTACTTC
v_call: TRBV2; clone_size: -; d_call: TRBD2; j_call: TRBJ2-5; cdr3_length: 15; cdr3_aa: CASSRLAGGEQTQYF; cdr3_nt: TGTGCCAGCAGTAGACTAGCGGGAGGCGAACAGACCCAGTACTTC
v_call: TRBV5-4; clone_size: -; d_call: TRBD1; j_call: TRBJ1-3; cdr3_length: 16; cdr3_aa: CASSLDPGGFGNTIYF; cdr3_nt: TGTGCCAGCAGCTTGGACCCAGGGGGCTTTGGAAACACCATATATTTT
v_call: TRBV5-1; clone_size: -; d_call: TRBD2; j_call: TRBJ2-7; cdr3_length: 15; cdr3_aa: CASSLGTSGPYEQYF; cdr3_nt: TGCGCCAGCAGCTTGGGGACTAGCGGGCCTTACGAGCAGTACTTC
v_call: TRBV28; clone_size: -; d_call: TRBD1; j_call: TRBJ1-1; cdr3_length: 13; cdr3_aa: CASSLDREGEAFF; cdr3_nt: TGTGCCAGCAGTTTGGACAGGGAGGGTGAAGCTTTCTTT
v_call: TRBV5-1; clone_size: -; d_call: -; j_call: TRBJ1-2; cdr3_length: 14; cdr3_aa: CASSLAGEYYGYTF; cdr3_nt: TGCGCCAGCAGCTTGGCCGGGGAGTACTATGGCTACACCTTC
v_call: TRBV28; clone_size: -; d_call: TRBD1; j_call: TRBJ1-2; cdr3_length: 19; cdr3_aa: CASSNFAGQFREANYGYTF; cdr3_nt: TGTGCCAGCAGTAACTTTGCGGGACAGTTCCGAGAAGCTAACTATGGCTACACCTTC
v_call: TRBV5-1; clone_size: -; d_call: -; j_call: TRBJ2-5; cdr3_length: 14; cdr3_aa: CASSLEQGSETQYF; cdr3_nt: TGCGCCAGCAGCTTGGAACAGGGAAGCGAGACCCAGTACTTC
v_call: TRBV5-1; clone_size: -; d_call: -; j_call: TRBJ2-3; cdr3_length: 15; cdr3_aa: CASSLVAPSTDTQYF; cdr3_nt: TGCGCCAGCAGCTTGGTAGCCCCTAGCACAGATACGCAGTATTTT
v_call: TRBV11-2; clone_size: -; d_call: TRBD2; j_call: TRBJ2-7; cdr3_length: 17; cdr3_aa: CASRQGTSGRLVDEQYF; cdr3_nt: TGTGCCAGCAGACAAGGGACTAGCGGGAGATTAGTGGACGAGCAGTACTTC
v_call: TRBV30; clone_size: -; d_call: TRBD1; j_call: TRBJ2-7; cdr3_length: 14; cdr3_aa: CAWSVGGQGYEQYF; cdr3_nt: TGTGCCTGGAGTGTAGGGGGACAGGGCTACGAGCAGTACTTC
v_call: TRBV25-1; clone_size: -; d_call: TRBD1; j_call: TRBJ1-5; cdr3_length: 13; cdr3_aa: CASRGDSHQPQHF; cdr3_nt: TGTGCCAGCAGGGGGGACAGTCATCAGCCCCAGCATTTT
v_call: TRBV6-5; clone_size: -; d_call: TRBD1; j_call: TRBJ2-7; cdr3_length: 15; cdr3_aa: CASSRRDRRQHEQYF; cdr3_nt: TGTGCCAGCAGTCGTCGGGACAGGCGTCAGCACGAGCAGTACTTC
v_call: TRBV5-5; clone_size: -; d_call: -; j_call: TRBJ2-7; cdr3_length: 15; cdr3_aa: CASSLNSLPTYEQYF; cdr3_nt: TGTGCCAGCAGCCTAAACAGTCTACCTACCTACGAGCAGTACTTC
v_call: TRBV5-1; clone_size: -; d_call: -; j_call: TRBJ2-7; cdr3_length: 12; cdr3_aa: CASSTQGTEQYF; cdr3_nt: TGCGCCAGCAGCACCCAGGGTACGGAGCAGTACTTC
v_call: TRBV21-1; clone_size: once; d_call: -; j_call: TRBJ2-5; cdr3_length: 15; cdr3_aa: CASSNLGGEQETQYF; cdr3_nt: TGTGCCAGCAGCAATTTGGGGGGGGAACAAGAGACCCAGTACTTC
v_call: TRBV5-6; clone_size: -; d_call: TRBD1; j_call: TRBJ1-2; cdr3_length: 16; cdr3_aa: CASSTRDRGSNYGYTF; cdr3_nt: TGTGCCAGCAGCACCCGGGACAGGGGCTCTAACTATGGCTACACCTTC
v_call: TRBV5-1; clone_size: once; d_call: -; j_call: TRBJ2-1; cdr3_length: 13; cdr3_aa: CASSFGTSYEQFF; cdr3_nt: TGCGCCAGCAGCTTCGGTACTAGCTACGAGCAGTTCTTC
v_call: TRBV7-2; clone_size: -; d_call: TRBD2; j_call: TRBJ2-7; cdr3_length: 16; cdr3_aa: CASSLAGSGGYYEQYF; cdr3_nt: TGTGCCAGCAGCTTAGCGGGGAGCGGGGGCTACTACGAGCAGTACTTC
v_call: TRBV28; clone_size: -; d_call: TRBD1; j_call: TRBJ1-5; cdr3_length: 12; cdr3_aa: CASGQGGQPQHF; cdr3_nt: TGTGCCAGCGGACAGGGGGGACAGCCCCAGCATTTT
v_call: TRBV28; clone_size: -; d_call: -; j_call: TRBJ2-1; cdr3_length: 12; cdr3_aa: CATRTRLNEQFF; cdr3_nt: TGTGCCACAAGGACAAGACTCAATGAGCAGTTCTTC
v_call: TRBV2; clone_size: -; d_call: TRBD1; j_call: TRBJ2-1; cdr3_length: 15; cdr3_aa: CASSTGTDLNTEQFF; cdr3_nt: TGTGCCAGCAGCACCGGGACAGATTTAAATACGGAGCAGTTCTTC
v_call: TRBV5-1; clone_size: -; d_call: -; j_call: TRBJ1-2; cdr3_length: 15; cdr3_aa: CASSTGVMSVHGYTF; cdr3_nt: TGCGCCAGCAGCACCGGGGTTATGTCAGTCCATGGCTACACCTTC
v_call: TRBV6-5; clone_size: few; d_call: -; j_call: TRBJ1-2; cdr3_length: 13; cdr3_aa: CASSSDSNYGYTF; cdr3_nt: TGTGCCAGCAGTTCGGACAGCAACTATGGCTACACCTTC
v_call: TRBV30; clone_size: -; d_call: TRBD2; j_call: TRBJ2-3; cdr3_length: 14; cdr3_aa: CAWTGGGSPDTQYF; cdr3_nt: TGTGCCTGGACTGGCGGGGGGAGCCCAGATACGCAGTATTTT
v_call: TRBV6-5; clone_size: -; d_call: -; j_call: TRBJ2-5; cdr3_length: 15; cdr3_aa: CASQGAGAAQETQYF; cdr3_nt: TGTGCCAGCCAGGGGGCGGGAGCCGCCCAAGAGACCCAGTACTTC
v_call: TRBV19; clone_size: -; d_call: -; j_call: TRBJ2-2; cdr3_length: 14; cdr3_aa: CASSSSGATGELFF; cdr3_nt: TGTGCCAGTAGTTCGTCAGGGGCCACCGGGGAGCTGTTTTTT
v_call: TRBV6-1; clone_size: -; d_call: -; j_call: TRBJ1-3; cdr3_length: 11; cdr3_aa: CASSAVNTIYF; cdr3_nt: TGTGCCAGCAGTGCGGTAAACACCATATATTTT
v_call: TRBV19; clone_size: -; d_call: -; j_call: TRBJ2-3; cdr3_length: 16; cdr3_aa: CASSVHGRTSTDTQYF; cdr3_nt: TGTGCCAGTAGTGTACACGGGAGAACTAGCACAGATACGCAGTATTTT
v_call: TRBV14; clone_size: -; d_call: -; j_call: TRBJ1-1; cdr3_length: 12; cdr3_aa: CASSPDGRKAFF; cdr3_nt: TGTGCCAGCAGCCCTGACGGGAGGAAGGCTTTCTTT
v_call: TRBV13; clone_size: -; d_call: TRBD2; j_call: TRBJ2-3; cdr3_length: 15; cdr3_aa: CASSTGLGGTDTQYF; cdr3_nt: TGTGCCAGCAGCACCGGACTAGGTGGCACAGATACGCAGTATTTT
v_call: TRBV30; clone_size: few; d_call: TRBD2; j_call: TRBJ2-1; cdr3_length: 14; cdr3_aa: CAWKGAGEVDEQFF; cdr3_nt: TGTGCCTGGAAGGGAGCGGGAGAGGTAGATGAGCAGTTCTTC
v_call: TRBV6-6; clone_size: -; d_call: TRBD1; j_call: TRBJ1-2; cdr3_length: 14; cdr3_aa: CASSPTGGNYGYTF; cdr3_nt: TGTGCCAGCAGTCCGACAGGGGGAAACTATGGCTACACCTTC
v_call: TRBV7-2; clone_size: -; d_call: -; j_call: TRBJ1-5; cdr3_length: 14; cdr3_aa: CASSLGAHNQPQHF; cdr3_nt: TGTGCCAGCAGCTTAGGGGCCCACAATCAGCCCCAGCATTTT
v_call: TRBV6-6; clone_size: -; d_call: TRBD2; j_call: TRBJ2-7; cdr3_length: 15; cdr3_aa: CASSMRTSGSVEQYF; cdr3_nt: TGTGCCAGCAGTATGAGGACTAGCGGGAGCGTCGAGCAGTACTTC
v_call: TRBV23-1; clone_size: few; d_call: -; j_call: TRBJ2-3; cdr3_length: 19; cdr3_aa: CASSQSRGGQRLSTDTQYF; cdr3_nt: TGCGCCAGCAGTCAATCCCGCGGGGGCCAACGCCTGTCCACAGATACGCAGTATTTT
v_call: TRBV2; clone_size: -; d_call: -; j_call: TRBJ2-6; cdr3_length: 15; cdr3_aa: CASSEAGLGANVLTF; cdr3_nt: TGTGCCAGCAGTGAAGCGGGACTCGGGGCCAACGTCCTGACTTTC
v_call: TRBV6-5; clone_size: -; d_call: -; j_call: TRBJ2-1; cdr3_length: 13; cdr3_aa: CASSYGLVGEQFF; cdr3_nt: TGTGCCAGCAGTTACGGGCTTGTGGGTGAGCAGTTCTTC
v_call: TRBV5-4; clone_size: -; d_call: TRBD2; j_call: TRBJ2-7; cdr3_length: 14; cdr3_aa: CASQRTSESYEQYF; cdr3_nt: TGTGCCAGCCAAAGGACTAGCGAGTCCTACGAGCAGTACTTC